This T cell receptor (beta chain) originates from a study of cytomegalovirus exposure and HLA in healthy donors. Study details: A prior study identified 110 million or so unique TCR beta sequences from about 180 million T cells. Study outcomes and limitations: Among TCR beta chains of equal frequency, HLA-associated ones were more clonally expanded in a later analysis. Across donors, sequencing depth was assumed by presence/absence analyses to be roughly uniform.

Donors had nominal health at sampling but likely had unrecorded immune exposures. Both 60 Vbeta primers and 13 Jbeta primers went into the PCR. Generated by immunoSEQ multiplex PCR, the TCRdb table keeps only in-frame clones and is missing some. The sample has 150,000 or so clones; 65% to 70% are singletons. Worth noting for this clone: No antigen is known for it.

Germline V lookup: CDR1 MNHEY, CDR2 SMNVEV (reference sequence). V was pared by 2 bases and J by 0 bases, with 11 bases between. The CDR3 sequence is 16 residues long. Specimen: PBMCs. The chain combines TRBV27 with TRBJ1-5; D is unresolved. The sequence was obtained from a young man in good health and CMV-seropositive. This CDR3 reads CASSLPAAYSNQPQHF. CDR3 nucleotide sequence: TGTGCCAGCAGTTTACCGGCAGCGTATAGCAATCAGCCCCAGCATTTT.